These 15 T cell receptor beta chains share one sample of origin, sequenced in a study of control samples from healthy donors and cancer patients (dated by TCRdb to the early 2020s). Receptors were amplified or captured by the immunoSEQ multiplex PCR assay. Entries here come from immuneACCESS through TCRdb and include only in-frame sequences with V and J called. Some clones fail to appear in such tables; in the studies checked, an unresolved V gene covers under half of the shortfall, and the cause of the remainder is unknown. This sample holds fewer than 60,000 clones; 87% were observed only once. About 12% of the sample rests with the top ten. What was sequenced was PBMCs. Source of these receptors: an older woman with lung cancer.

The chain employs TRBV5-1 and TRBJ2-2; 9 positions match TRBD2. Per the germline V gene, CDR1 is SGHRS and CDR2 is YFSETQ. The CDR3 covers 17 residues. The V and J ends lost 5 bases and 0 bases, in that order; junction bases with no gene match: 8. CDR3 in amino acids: CASRISLAGPNTGELFF. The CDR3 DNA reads TGCGCCAGCAGGATTAGTCTAGCGGGACCGAACACCGGGGAGCTGTTTTTT.

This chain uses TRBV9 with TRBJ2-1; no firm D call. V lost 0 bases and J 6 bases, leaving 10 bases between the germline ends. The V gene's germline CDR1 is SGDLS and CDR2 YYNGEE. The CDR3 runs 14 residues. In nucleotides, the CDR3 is TGTGCCAGCAGCGTAGAATACAGCAGCAATGAGCAGTTCTTC. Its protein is CASSVEYSSNEQFF.

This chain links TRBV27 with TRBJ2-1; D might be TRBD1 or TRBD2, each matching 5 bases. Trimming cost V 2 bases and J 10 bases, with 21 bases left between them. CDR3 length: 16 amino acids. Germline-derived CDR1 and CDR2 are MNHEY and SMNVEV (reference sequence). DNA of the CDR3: TGTGCCAGCAGTTTAAGTTGGACACGCTCGGGAATGGAGCAGTTCTTC. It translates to CASSLSWTRSGMEQFF.

This chain's CDR3 is CASSQEVVTAEAFF. The CDR3 DNA sequence: TGTGCCAGCAGCCAAGAAGTGGTGACAGCTGAAGCTTTCTTT. The chain recombines TRBV3-1 (or the pseudogene TRBV3-2) with TRBJ1-1, with D possibly being TRBD1 (5 bases). Germline V gene sequence: CDR1 LGHDT, CDR2 YNNKEL (reference sequence). The CDR3 covers 14 residues. Trimming removed 0 bases from V and 6 bases from J, with 11 bases in between.

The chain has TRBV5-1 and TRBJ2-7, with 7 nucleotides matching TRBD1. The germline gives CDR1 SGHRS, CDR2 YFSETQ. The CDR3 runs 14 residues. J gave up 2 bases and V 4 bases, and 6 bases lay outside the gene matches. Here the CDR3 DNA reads TGCGCCAGCAGCGATAAGGACAGGACCTACGAGCAGTACTTC. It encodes CASSDKDRTYEQYF.

The CDR3: CASSPGLGTNTGELFF. The CDR3 DNA follows: TGTGCCAGCTCACCGGGACTAGGGACGAACACCGGGGAGCTGTTTTTT. This sequence joins TRBV18 and TRBJ2-2; TRBD2 matches 8 bases. The CDR3 is 16 amino acids. CDR1 and CDR2 from the germline V gene are KGHSH and LQKENI. The V and J ends lost 3 bases and 0 bases, in that order; junction bases with no gene match: 3.

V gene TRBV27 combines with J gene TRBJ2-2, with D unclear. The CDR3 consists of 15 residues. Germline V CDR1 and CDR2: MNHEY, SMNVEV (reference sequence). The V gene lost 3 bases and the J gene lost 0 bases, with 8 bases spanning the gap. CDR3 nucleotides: TGTGCCAGCAGTTTCGCGGACGCGAACACCGGGGAGCTGTTTTTT. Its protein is CASSFADANTGELFF.

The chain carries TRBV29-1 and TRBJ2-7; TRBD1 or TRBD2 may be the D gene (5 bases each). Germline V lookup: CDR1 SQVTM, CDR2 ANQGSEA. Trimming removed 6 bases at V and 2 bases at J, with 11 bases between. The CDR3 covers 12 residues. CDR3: CSVRDGTYEQYF. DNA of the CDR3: TGCAGCGTCCGGGACGGGACCTACGAGCAGTACTTC.

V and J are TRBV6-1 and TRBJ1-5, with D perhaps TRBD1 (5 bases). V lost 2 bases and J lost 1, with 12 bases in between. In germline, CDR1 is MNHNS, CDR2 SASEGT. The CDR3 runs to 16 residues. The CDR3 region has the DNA TGTGCCAGCAGTGAAAGAGGAGGGACCAGCAATCAGCCCCAGCATTTT. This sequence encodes CASSERGGTSNQPQHF.

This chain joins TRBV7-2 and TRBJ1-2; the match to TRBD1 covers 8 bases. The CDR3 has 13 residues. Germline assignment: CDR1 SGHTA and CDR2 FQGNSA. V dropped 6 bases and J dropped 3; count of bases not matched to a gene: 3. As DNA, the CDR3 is TGTGCCAGCAGTTCAGGGGGCCACTATGGCTACACCTTC. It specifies CASSSGGHYGYTF. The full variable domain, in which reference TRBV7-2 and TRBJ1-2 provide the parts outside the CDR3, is GAGVSQSPSNKVTEKGKDVELRCDPISGHTALYWYRQSLGQGLEFLIYFQGNSAPDKSGLPSDRFSAERTGGSVSTLTIQRTQQEDSAVYLCASSSGGHYGYTFGSGTRLTVV.

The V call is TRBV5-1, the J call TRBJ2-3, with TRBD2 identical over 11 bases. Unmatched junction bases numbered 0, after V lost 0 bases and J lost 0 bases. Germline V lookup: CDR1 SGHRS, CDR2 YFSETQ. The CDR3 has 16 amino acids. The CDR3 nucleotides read TGCGCCAGCAGCTTGGGGACTAGCGGGAGCACAGATACGCAGTATTTT. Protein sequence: CASSLGTSGSTDTQYF.

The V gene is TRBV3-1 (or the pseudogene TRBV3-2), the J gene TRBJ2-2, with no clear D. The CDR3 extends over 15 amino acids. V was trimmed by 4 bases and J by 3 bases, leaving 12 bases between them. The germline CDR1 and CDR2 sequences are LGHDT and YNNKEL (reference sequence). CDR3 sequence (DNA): TGTGCCAGCAGCCTCCGTGGTGTCGACACCGGGGAGCTGTTTTTT. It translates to CASSLRGVDTGELFF.

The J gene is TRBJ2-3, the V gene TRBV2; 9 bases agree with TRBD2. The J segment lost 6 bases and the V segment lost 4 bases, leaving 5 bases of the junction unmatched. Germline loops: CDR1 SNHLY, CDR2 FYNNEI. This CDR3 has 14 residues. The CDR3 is CASSVLAGIDTQYF. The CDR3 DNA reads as TGTGCCAGCAGTGTGCTAGCGGGGATTGATACGCAGTATTTT.

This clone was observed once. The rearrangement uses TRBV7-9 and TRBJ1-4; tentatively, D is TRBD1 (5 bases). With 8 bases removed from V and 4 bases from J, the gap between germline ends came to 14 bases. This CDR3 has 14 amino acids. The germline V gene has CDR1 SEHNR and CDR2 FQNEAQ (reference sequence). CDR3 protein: CASWTGALNEKLFF. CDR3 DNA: TGTGCCAGCTGGACCGGGGCTCTTAATGAAAAACTGTTTTTT.

CDR3 sequence: CASSLDAAGYTF. The CDR3 bases are TGCGCCAGCAGCTTGGATGCGGCAGGCTACACCTTC. The chain has TRBV5-1 and TRBJ1-2; unclear D gene. The CDR3 covers 12 residues. Trimming removed 0 bases from V and 8 bases from J, with 8 bases in between. Per germline, CDR1 SGHRS and CDR2 YFSETQ.